This TCR beta chain was sequenced in a study of Ad26.COV2.S vaccination and SARS-CoV-2 variants. The method was immunoSEQ multiplex PCR; TCRdb's version includes in-frame clones alone and lacks a portion of them. Of approximately 350,000 clones detected, around 87% appear once; the ten largest clones hold roughly 3.2%. Treatment described: around 19 received Ad26.COV2.S at low or high dose, single or two shots; several received placebo; per-sample allocation not given. The samples were gathered on day 63 after the first injection of vaccine or placebo. An adult aged 18-55 years in Boston served as the donor. Wuhan-strain SARS-CoV-2 spike was expressed by the Ad26 vector that made up the vaccine. The CDR3 runs to 16 residues. CDR1 is GTSNPN, CDR2 SVGIG, per germline (reference sequence). V shed 0 bases and J 0 bases; nucleotides not matched to a gene: 7.

The sequences come from peripheral blood, collected in a trial of Ad26.COV2.S vaccine versus placebo. This receptor was obtained from a person between 18 and 60 years old who received the Ad26.COV2.S COVID-19 vaccine or a placebo. The V and J genes are TRBV30 and TRBJ1-2; 7 bases are a match to TRBD1. This CDR3 reads CAWSVRTGLTNYGYTF. The CDR3 nucleotides read TGTGCCTGGAGTGTACGGACAGGTCTAACTAACTATGGCTACACCTTC.